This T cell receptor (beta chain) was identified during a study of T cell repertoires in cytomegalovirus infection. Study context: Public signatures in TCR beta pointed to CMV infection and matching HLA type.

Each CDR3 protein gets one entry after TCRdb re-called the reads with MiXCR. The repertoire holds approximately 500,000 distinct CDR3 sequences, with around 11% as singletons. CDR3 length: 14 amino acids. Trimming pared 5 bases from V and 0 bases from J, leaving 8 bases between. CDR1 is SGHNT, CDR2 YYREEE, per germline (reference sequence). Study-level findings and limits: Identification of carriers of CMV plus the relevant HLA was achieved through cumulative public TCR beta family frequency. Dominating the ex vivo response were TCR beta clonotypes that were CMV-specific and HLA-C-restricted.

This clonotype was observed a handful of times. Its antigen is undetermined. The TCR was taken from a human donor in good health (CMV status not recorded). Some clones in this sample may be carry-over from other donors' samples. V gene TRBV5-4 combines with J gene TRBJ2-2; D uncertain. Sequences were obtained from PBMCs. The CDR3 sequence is CASRELPNTGELFF. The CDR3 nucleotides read TGTGCCAGCAGAGAACTACCGAACACCGGGGAGCTGTTTTTT.